A selection of T cell receptor beta chains follows, all from one sample in a study of T cell responses to AZD1222 COVID-19 vaccine. Only in-frame clones appear in the TCRdb table, and some are missing; sequencing was by immunoSEQ multiplex PCR. The table shows roughly 200,000 clones, with 85% to 95% occurring only once. This material consisted of peripheral blood, taken on day 0 of AZD1222 vaccination. The receptors here all came from an adult in good health. CDR3s include the opening cysteine and the closing phenylalanine or tryptophan. A D gene is named only where the DNA matches it firmly. Expanded clones get a size class; other rows say once, few or many, or leave the size out.

D	size	V	J	CDR3	DNA
-	-	TRBV7-2	TRBJ1-3	CASSASGNTIYF	TGTGCCAGCAGCGCTTCGGGAAACACCATATATTTT
-	-	TRBV6-6	TRBJ1-2	CASSYSGRGYYGYTF	TGTGCCAGCAGTTACTCCGGGCGGGGCTACTATGGCTACACCTTC
TRBD1	once	TRBV20-1	TRBJ1-2	CSAQGGGYTF	TGCAGTGCCCAAGGGGGCGGCTACACCTTC
-	-	TRBV7-9	TRBJ1-6	CASSLVGYSPLHF	TGTGCCAGCAGCTTAGTAGGATATTCACCCCTCCACTTT
-	once	TRBV5-1	TRBJ1-1	CASSSASEAFF	TGCGCCAGCAGCTCCGCTTCTGAAGCTTTCTTT
TRBD2	-	TRBV7-2	TRBJ2-3	CASSLGLRGGLDTQYF	TGTGCCAGCAGCTTAGGTTTGCGGGGGGGCTTGGATACGCAGTATTTT
TRBD1	-	TRBV12-5	TRBJ1-4	CASGRQGGGEKLFF	TGTGCTAGTGGCAGACAGGGAGGGGGTGAAAAACTGTTTTTT
-	-	TRBV7-9	TRBJ1-3	CASSLPGQSSGNTIYF	TGTGCCAGCAGCTTACCCGGACAGTCCTCTGGAAACACCATATATTTT
-	-	TRBV9	TRBJ1-5	CASSFGGVGVQPQHF	TGTGCCAGCAGCTTTGGGGGGGTCGGGGTGCAGCCCCAGCATTTT
-	-	TRBV4-1	TRBJ1-5	CASSQAGRENQPQHF	TGCGCCAGCAGCCAAGCGGGAAGGGAAAATCAGCCCCAGCATTTT
-	-	TRBV7-8	TRBJ1-3	CASSLASGGYGDTIYF	TGTGCCAGCAGCTTAGCGTCCGGGGGCTATGGAGACACCATATATTTT
-	once	TRBV29-1	TRBJ2-1	CSVEVAEQFF	TGCAGCGTTGAAGTAGCCGAGCAGTTCTTC
-	-	TRBV30	TRBJ1-3	CAWRGSSGNTIYF	TGTGCCTGGAGAGGAAGCTCTGGAAACACCATATATTTT
-	-	TRBV4-2	TRBJ1-4	CASSPGAGGTNEKLFF	TGTGCCAGCAGCCCGGGGGCGGGTGGAACTAATGAAAAACTGTTTTTT
-	-	TRBV6-2/TRBV6-3	TRBJ1-2	CASSKTDYGYTF	TGTGCCAGCAGTAAGACAGATTATGGCTACACCTTC
-	once	TRBV7-9	TRBJ1-1	CASSLPQLKAFF	TGTGCCAGCAGCCTACCTCAGCTGAAAGCTTTCTTT
-	-	TRBV7-3	TRBJ2-5	CASSLYGGIQETQYF	TGTGCCAGCAGCTTATACGGGGGAATCCAAGAGACCCAGTACTTC
TRBD2	-	TRBV4-2	TRBJ2-3	CASSQDTLAGGGGTQYF	TGTGCCAGCAGCCAAGATACGCTAGCGGGGGGCGGAGGTACGCAGTATTTT
-	-	TRBV30	TRBJ1-3	CAWTQVGGNTIYF	TGTGCCTGGACCCAGGTTGGTGGAAACACCATATATTTT
-	-	TRBV9	TRBJ2-7	CASSVGDEQYF	TGTGCCAGCAGCGTAGGCGACGAGCAGTACTTC
TRBD1	-	TRBV10-2	TRBJ2-7	CASSDQGQGASEQYF	TGCGCCAGCAGCGATCAGGGACAGGGGGCCTCCGAGCAGTACTTC
-	-	TRBV12-3/TRBV12-4	TRBJ2-1	CASSLWGEQFF	TGTGCCAGCAGTTTATGGGGGGAACAGTTCTTC
-	-	TRBV6-4	TRBJ2-2	CASSESGSGGELFF	TGTGCCAGCAGTGAGTCCGGGTCAGGCGGGGAGCTGTTTTTT
-	once	TRBV6-5	TRBJ2-7	CASQLTLDYEQYF	TGTGCCTCCCAGTTAACGCTCGACTACGAGCAGTACTTC
-	-	TRBV20-1	TRBJ1-2	CSARSYGYTF	TGCAGTGCTCGAAGCTATGGCTACACCTTC
-	-	TRBV6-1	TRBJ1-6	CASSALPPGLGASPLHF	TGTGCCAGCAGTGCGCTTCCTCCGGGCCTGGGGGCTTCACCCCTCCACTTT
-	few	TRBV5-1	TRBJ2-7	CASSLTGYEQYF	TGCGCCAGCAGCTTGACAGGCTACGAGCAGTACTTC
-	-	TRBV7-9	TRBJ1-2	CASSLDRGSGYTF	TGTGCCAGCAGCTTAGATCGAGGCAGTGGCTACACCTTC
-	-	TRBV3-1/TRBV3-2	TRBJ1-1	CASSQVARGTEAFF	TGTGCCAGCAGCCAAGTGGCGAGGGGAACTGAAGCTTTCTTT
TRBD2	once	TRBV29-1	TRBJ2-5	CSVRLAGGETQYF	TGCAGCGTCCGACTAGCGGGGGGGGAGACCCAGTACTTC
TRBD1	once	TRBV18	TRBJ1-4	CASSPRQGNGEKLFF	TGTGCCAGCTCACCGAGACAGGGGAACGGTGAAAAACTGTTTTTT
TRBD1	-	TRBV5-4	TRBJ1-3	CASSWDRGKGNTIYF	TGTGCCAGCAGCTGGGACAGGGGAAAAGGAAACACCATATATTTT
-	-	TRBV10-3	TRBJ1-4	CAISGNRAANEKLFF	TGTGCCATCAGCGGTAACAGGGCGGCTAATGAAAAACTGTTTTTT
TRBD2	-	TRBV7-2	TRBJ2-7	CASSLRGVGLSYEQYF	TGTGCCAGCAGCTTACGGGGGGTCGGCCTATCCTACGAGCAGTACTTC
-	-	TRBV25-1	TRBJ1-2	CASSQPGDIYGYTF	TGTGCCAGCAGTCAACCAGGGGACATCTATGGCTACACCTTC
TRBD1	few	TRBV18	TRBJ1-2	CASSEDRVGYTF	TGTGCCAGCTCAGAAGACAGGGTTGGCTACACCTTC
-	-	TRBV13	TRBJ1-2	CASSLGEAAWLF	TGTGCCAGCAGCTTAGGGGAGGCAGCTTGGCTCTTC
-	-	TRBV25-1	TRBJ1-2	CASSEWGGEAYGYTF	TGTGCCAGCAGTGAATGGGGAGGGGAGGCCTATGGCTACACCTTC
TRBD2	-	TRBV4-3	TRBJ2-6	CASSQDTLAVSGANVLTF	TGCGCCAGCAGCCAAGATACCCTAGCGGTTTCTGGGGCCAACGTCCTGACTTTC
-	-	TRBV12-5	TRBJ2-2	CASGTQNTGELFF	TGTGCTAGTGGGACTCAGAACACCGGGGAGCTGTTTTTT
-	-	TRBV30	TRBJ1-5	CAWSVRGEQPQHF	TGTGCCTGGAGTGTACGTGGTGAACAGCCCCAGCATTTT
-	-	TRBV19	TRBJ1-5	CASSIKRGQLQPQHF	TGTGCCAGTAGTATAAAGAGAGGACAGCTTCAGCCCCAGCATTTT
-	-	TRBV7-9	TRBJ1-1	CASSLQTMNTEAFF	TGTGCCAGCAGCTTGCAGACGATGAACACTGAAGCTTTCTTT
-	few	TRBV3-1/TRBV3-2	TRBJ1-1	CASSPIQNLNTEAFF	TGTGCCAGCAGCCCGATTCAGAACTTGAACACTGAAGCTTTCTTT
TRBD1	-	TRBV12-3/TRBV12-4	TRBJ1-3	CASSPGQGRYF	TGTGCCAGCAGTCCGGGACAGGGGCGGTATTTT
-	-	TRBV6-5	TRBJ1-5	CASSYSVRGDQPQHF	TGTGCCAGCAGTTACTCGGTGCGTGGCGATCAGCCCCAGCATTTT
TRBD2	-	TRBV7-3	TRBJ2-1	CASSLTGRDWLRYNEQFF	TGTGCCAGCAGCTTAACGGGGAGGGACTGGCTTAGGTACAATGAGCAGTTCTTC
TRBD1	-	TRBV7-8	TRBJ2-3	CASSLDGQGSADTQYF	TGTGCCAGCAGCTTAGACGGACAGGGTTCGGCAGATACGCAGTATTTT
-	-	TRBV5-1	TRBJ2-3	CATRGRLGADTQYF	TGCGCCACCCGGGGGCGTTTAGGAGCAGATACGCAGTATTTT